This is a list of T cell receptor beta chains from one sample in a study of blood T cell repertoires in COVID-19. Sequenced by immunoSEQ multiplex PCR; TCRdb stores in-frame clones only, minus some. The data hold tens of thousands of clones, with about 85% observed a single time. The sample comprised peripheral blood. The receptors derive from a middle-aged man with active COVID-19. CDR3s leave out the opening cysteine and the closing phenylalanine or tryptophan.

J: TRBJ1-5
V: TRBV2
length: 11
CDR3: ASKAGQSQPQH

J: TRBJ2-5
V: TRBV15
length: 10
CDR3: ATSRDRETQY

J: TRBJ2-6
V: TRBV9
length: 11
CDR3: ASRSSGANVLT

J: TRBJ2-3
V: TRBV28
length: 13
CDR3: ASSLTGQGTDTQY

J: TRBJ2-7
V: TRBV19
length: 11
CDR3: ASSNMGGYEQY

J: TRBJ2-1
V: TRBV7-3
length: 13
CDR3: ASSTGDRAYNEQF

J: TRBJ2-3
V: TRBV5-1
length: 16
CDR3: ASSLRPSGGASTDTQY

J: TRBJ1-2
V: TRBV18
length: 11
CDR3: ASSPRGLYGYT

J: TRBJ1-5
V: TRBV30
length: 13
CDR3: AWSPGQDRNQPQH

J: TRBJ2-7
V: TRBV7-2
length: 11
CDR3: ASSLGFTYEQY

J: TRBJ2-7
V: TRBV7-3
length: 13
CDR3: ASSLNAGETYEQY

J: TRBJ2-3
V: TRBV5-6
length: 10
CDR3: ASTLGEDAQY

J: TRBJ1-5
V: TRBV18
length: 11
CDR3: ASSGTDNQPQH

J: TRBJ2-2
V: TRBV11-2
length: 11
CDR3: ASGDINTGELF

J: TRBJ2-1
V: TRBV28
length: 14
CDR3: ASSRRVSGRDNEQF

J: TRBJ2-1
V: TRBV5-1
length: 15
CDR3: ASSLVAASGFGNEQF

J: TRBJ1-5
V: TRBV7-2
length: 13
CDR3: ASNQNAGQSGPQH

J: TRBJ2-7
V: TRBV25-1
length: 12
CDR3: ASSDSSPPYEQY

J: TRBJ2-3
V: TRBV24-1
length: 11
CDR3: ASGREGTDTQY